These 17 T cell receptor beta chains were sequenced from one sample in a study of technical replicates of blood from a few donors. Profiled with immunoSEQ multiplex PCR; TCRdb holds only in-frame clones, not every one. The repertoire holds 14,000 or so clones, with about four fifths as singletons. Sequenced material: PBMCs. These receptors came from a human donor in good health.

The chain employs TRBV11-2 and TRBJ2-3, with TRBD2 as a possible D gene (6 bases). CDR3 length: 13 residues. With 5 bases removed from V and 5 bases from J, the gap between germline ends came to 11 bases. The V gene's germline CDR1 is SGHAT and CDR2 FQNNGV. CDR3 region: CASSPQEGDTQYF. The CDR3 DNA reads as TGTGCCAGCAGCCCTCAGGAGGGAGATACGCAGTATTTT.

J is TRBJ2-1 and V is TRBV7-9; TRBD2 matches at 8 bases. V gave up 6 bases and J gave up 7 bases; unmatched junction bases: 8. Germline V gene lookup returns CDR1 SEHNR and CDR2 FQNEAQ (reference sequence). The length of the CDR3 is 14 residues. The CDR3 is CASRSRAGVNEQFF. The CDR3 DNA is TGTGCCAGCAGATCTCGAGCGGGAGTTAATGAGCAGTTCTTC.

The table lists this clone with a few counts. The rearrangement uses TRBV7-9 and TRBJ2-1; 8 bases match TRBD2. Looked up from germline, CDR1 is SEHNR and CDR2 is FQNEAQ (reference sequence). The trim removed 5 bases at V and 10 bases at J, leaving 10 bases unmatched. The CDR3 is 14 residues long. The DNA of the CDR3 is TGTGCCAGCAGCACTAGCGGCCTCTCAGTCGAGCAGTTCTTC. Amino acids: CASSTSGLSVEQFF.

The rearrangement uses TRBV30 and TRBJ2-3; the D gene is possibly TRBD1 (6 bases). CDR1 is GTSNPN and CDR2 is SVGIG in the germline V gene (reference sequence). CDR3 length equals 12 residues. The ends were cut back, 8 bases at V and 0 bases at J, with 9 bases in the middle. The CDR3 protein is CAGGRSTDTQYF. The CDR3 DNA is TGTGCCGGGGGCCGAAGCACAGATACGCAGTATTTT.

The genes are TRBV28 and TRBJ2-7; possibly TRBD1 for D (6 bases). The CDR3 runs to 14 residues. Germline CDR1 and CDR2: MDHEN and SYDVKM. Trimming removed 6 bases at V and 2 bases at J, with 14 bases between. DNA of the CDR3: TGTGCCAGCAGACCTACAGGGAATGCCTACGAGCAGTACTTC. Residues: CASRPTGNAYEQYF.

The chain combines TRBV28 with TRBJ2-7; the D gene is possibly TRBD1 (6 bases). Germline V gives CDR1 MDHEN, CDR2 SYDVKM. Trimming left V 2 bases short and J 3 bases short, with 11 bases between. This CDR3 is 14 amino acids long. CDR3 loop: CASSLRQAYYEQYF. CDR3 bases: TGTGCCAGCAGTTTAAGACAGGCCTACTACGAGCAGTACTTC. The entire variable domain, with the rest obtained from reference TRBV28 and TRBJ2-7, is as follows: DVKVTQSSRYLVKRTGEKVFLECVQDMDHENMFWYRQDPGLGLRLIYFSYDVKMKEKGDIPEGYSVSREKKERFSLILESASTNQTSMYLCASSLRQAYYEQYFGPGTRLTVT.

As DNA, the CDR3 is TGTGCCAGTAGTGAGGGTAGACAAGAGACCCAGTACTTC. Protein sequence: CASSEGRQETQYF. The V call is TRBV19, the J call TRBJ2-5, with D possibly TRBD2 on 5 matching bases. The CDR3 has 13 residues. Germline V gene lookup returns CDR1 LNHDA and CDR2 SQIVND (reference sequence). V was shortened by 5 bases and J by 2 bases, with 9 bases between the two germline ends.

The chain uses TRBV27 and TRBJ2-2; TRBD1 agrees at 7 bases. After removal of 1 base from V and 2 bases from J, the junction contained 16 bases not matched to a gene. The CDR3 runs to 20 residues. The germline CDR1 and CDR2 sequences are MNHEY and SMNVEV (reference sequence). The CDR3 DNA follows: TGTGCCAGCAGTTTATACCTCCGGGACAGCCACACCCTTAACACCGGGGAGCTGTTTTTT. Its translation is CASSLYLRDSHTLNTGELFF.

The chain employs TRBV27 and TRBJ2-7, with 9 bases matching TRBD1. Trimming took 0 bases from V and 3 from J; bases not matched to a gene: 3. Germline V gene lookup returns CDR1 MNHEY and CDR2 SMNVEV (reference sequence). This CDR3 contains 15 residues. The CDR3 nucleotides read TGTGCCAGCAGTTTATCGGGACAGGGTTTCTACGAGCAGTACTTC. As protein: CASSLSGQGFYEQYF.

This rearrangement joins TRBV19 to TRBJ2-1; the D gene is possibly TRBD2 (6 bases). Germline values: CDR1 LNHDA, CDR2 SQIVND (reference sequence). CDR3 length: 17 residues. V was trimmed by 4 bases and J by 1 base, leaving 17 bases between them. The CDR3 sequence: CASSTRWEVGSYNEQFF. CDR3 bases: TGTGCCAGTAGTACCCGGTGGGAGGTGGGTTCCTACAATGAGCAGTTCTTC.

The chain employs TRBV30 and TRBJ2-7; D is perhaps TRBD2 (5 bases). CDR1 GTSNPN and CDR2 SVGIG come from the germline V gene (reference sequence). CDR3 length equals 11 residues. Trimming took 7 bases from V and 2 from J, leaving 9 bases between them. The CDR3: CASGKTYEQYF. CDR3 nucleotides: TGTGCCTCGGGGAAAACCTACGAGCAGTACTTC.

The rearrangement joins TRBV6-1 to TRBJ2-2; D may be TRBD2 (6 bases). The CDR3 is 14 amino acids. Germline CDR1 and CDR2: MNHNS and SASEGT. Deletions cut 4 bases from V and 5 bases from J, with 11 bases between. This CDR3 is CASSGGAETGELFF. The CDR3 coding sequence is TGTGCCAGCAGTGGCGGGGCGGAAACCGGGGAGCTGTTTTTT.

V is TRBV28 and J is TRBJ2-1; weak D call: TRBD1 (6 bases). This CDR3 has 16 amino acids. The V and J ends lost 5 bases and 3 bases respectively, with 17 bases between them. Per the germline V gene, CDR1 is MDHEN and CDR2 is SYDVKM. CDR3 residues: CASSPLIDRLYNEQFF. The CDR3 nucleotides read TGTGCCAGCAGTCCACTCATCGACAGGCTCTACAATGAGCAGTTCTTC.

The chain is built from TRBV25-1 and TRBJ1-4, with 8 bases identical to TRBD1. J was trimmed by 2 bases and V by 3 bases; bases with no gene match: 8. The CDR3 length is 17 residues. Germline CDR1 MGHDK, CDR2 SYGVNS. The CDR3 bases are TGTGCCAGCAGTGACCCCGGACAGGGTTCGACTAATGAAAAACTGTTTTTT. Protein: CASSDPGQGSTNEKLFF.

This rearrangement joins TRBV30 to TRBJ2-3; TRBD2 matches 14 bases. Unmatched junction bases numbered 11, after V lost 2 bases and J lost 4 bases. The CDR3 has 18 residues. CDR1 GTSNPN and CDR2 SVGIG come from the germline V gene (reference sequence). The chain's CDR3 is CAWSSRRTSGRSADTQYF. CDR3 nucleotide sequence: TGTGCCTGGAGTTCACGTAGGACTAGCGGGAGGAGCGCAGATACGCAGTATTTT.

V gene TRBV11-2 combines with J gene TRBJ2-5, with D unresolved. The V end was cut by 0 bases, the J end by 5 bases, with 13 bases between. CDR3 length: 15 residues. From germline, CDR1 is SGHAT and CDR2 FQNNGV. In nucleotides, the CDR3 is TGTGCCAGCAGCTTAGATCAGGCGAGTGGGGAGACCCAGTACTTC. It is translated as CASSLDQASGETQYF.

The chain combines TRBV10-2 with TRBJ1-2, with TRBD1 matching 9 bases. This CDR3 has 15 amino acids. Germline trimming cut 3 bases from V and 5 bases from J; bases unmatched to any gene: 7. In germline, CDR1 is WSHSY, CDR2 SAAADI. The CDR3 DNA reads TGCGCCAGCAGTGAATCGAGGACAGGGGCTTATGGCTACACCTTC. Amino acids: CASSESRTGAYGYTF.